This T cell receptor (beta chain) stems from a study of control samples from healthy donors and cancer patients. The assay was immunoSEQ multiplex PCR, and TCRdb's table has in-frame clones only and misses some. The data show about 100,000 clones, 70% to 85% seen once. This CDR3 is 16 amino acids long. V dropped 1 base and J dropped 2; count of bases not matched to a gene: 5. Looked up from germline, CDR1 is SGHRS and CDR2 is YFSETQ. This clone was picked up one time. The specimen sequenced was blood. This sequence originates from a man between 18 and 35 years old in good health. The chain combines TRBV5-1 with TRBJ2-3; 9 positions match TRBD2. This CDR3 is CASSLRERGVTDTQYF. The CDR3 DNA sequence: TGCGCCAGCAGCTTGCGCGAGCGGGGGGTCACAGATACGCAGTATTTT. The complete variable domain, with remaining parts taken from reference TRBV5-1 and TRBJ2-3, reads KAGVTQTPRYLIKTRGQQVTLSCSPISGHRSVSWYQQTPGQGLQFLFEYFSETQRNKGNFPGRFSGRQFSNSRSEMNVSTLELGDSALYLCASSLRERGVTDTQYFGPGTRLTVL.